This is a list of T cell receptor beta chains from one sample in a study of early T cells in non-severe SARS-CoV-2 infection. TCRdb re-analysed the 5' RACE reads in MiXCR, keeping a single row per CDR3 protein. Found here are approximately 76,000 distinct CDR3 sequences, 9% to 14% of them singletons; the top ten hold approximately 2.4%. Sequencing used whole blood. The receptor source for this set is an adult who was a healthcare worker with PCR-confirmed SARS-CoV-2 infection or an uninfected control (not recorded which). The CDR3 runs from the conserved cysteine through the conserved F or W. The D gene is left open where the match is weak. The listing skips clone size in some rows; elsewhere it reads once, few, many or a size class.

clone size | D gene | J gene | V gene | CDR3 DNA | CDR3 protein
once | TRBD2 | TRBJ2-1 | TRBV2 | TGTGCCAGCAGGAGGGCTAGCGGGAGCGATGAGCAGTTCTTC | CASRRASGSDEQFF
many | TRBD1 | TRBJ1-5 | TRBV6-1 | TGTGCCAGCAGTCCCATTGACAGGGGTGGCAATCAGCCCCAGCATTTT | CASSPIDRGGNQPQHF
few | . | TRBJ1-1 | TRBV6-2/TRBV6-3 | TGTGCCAGCAGACAACGATCTGAAGCTTTCTTT | CASRQRSEAFF
many | TRBD1 | TRBJ1-6 | TRBV20-1 | TGCAGTGCTAGAGACACAGGGGGAAGAAATTCACCCCTCCACTTT | CSARDTGGRNSPLHF
few | . | TRBJ1-5 | TRBV27 | TGTGCCAGCAGTTTGCGTACGAGCAATCAGCCCCAGCATTTT | CASSLRTSNQPQHF
. | . | TRBJ1-1 | TRBV28 | TGTGCCAGTGCCCGGGACACTGAAGCTTTCTTT | CASARDTEAFF
. | TRBD2 | TRBJ2-1 | TRBV7-2 | TGTGCCAGCAGCTTCAGAGCGGGGTCCGACAGCTCCTACAATGAGCAGTTCTTC | CASSFRAGSDSSYNEQFF
many | . | TRBJ2-3 | TRBV28 | TGTGCCAGCAGTTTAGCGGGGATGACAGATACGCAGTATTTT | CASSLAGMTDTQYF
. | . | TRBJ2-7 | TRBV20-1 | TGCAGTGCTGGCGGGGCCTACGCCAACGAGCAGTACTTC | CSAGGAYANEQYF
. | TRBD1 | TRBJ1-1 | TRBV30 | TGTGCCTGGAGCTCCTCGGGACAGGGTCAGGCTTTCTTT | CAWSSSGQGQAFF